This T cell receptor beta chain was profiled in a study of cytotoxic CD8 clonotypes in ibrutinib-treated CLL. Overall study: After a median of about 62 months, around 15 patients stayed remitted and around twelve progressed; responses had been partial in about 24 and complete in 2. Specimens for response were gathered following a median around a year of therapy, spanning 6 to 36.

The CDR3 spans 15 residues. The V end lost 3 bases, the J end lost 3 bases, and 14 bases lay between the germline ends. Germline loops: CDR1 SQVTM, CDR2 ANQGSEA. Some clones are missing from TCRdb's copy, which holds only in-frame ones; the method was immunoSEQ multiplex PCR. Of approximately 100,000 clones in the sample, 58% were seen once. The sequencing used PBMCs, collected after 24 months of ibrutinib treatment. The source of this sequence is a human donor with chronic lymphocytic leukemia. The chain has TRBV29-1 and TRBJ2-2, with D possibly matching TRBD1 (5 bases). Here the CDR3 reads CSVDPDIVDTGELFF. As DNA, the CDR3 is TGCAGCGTTGACCCGGACATAGTCGACACCGGGGAGCTGTTTTTT.